The following is a T cell receptor (beta chain) sequence with its context. Individual cDNA molecules received unique molecular identifiers during library preparation. TCRdb re-called the 5' RACE reads with MiXCR, one entry per CDR3 protein. The sample records around 50,000 distinct CDR3 sequences, approximately 7.6% being singletons. The data were obtained in a study of early T cells in non-severe SARS-CoV-2 infection. Germline V CDR1 and CDR2: LGHNA, YSLEER. The CDR3 length is 14 residues. V dropped 2 bases and J dropped 6 bases, with 13 bases sitting between them. J is TRBJ2-5 and V is TRBV4-3; TRBD1 might be the D (5 bases). What was sequenced was whole blood. This receptor was obtained from an adult who was a healthcare worker with PCR-confirmed SARS-CoV-2 infection or an uninfected control (not recorded which). CDR3 in DNA: TGCGCCAGCAGCCAATCAGGGCGAGTAAAGACCCAGTACTTC. It yields the protein CASSQSGRVKTQYF.